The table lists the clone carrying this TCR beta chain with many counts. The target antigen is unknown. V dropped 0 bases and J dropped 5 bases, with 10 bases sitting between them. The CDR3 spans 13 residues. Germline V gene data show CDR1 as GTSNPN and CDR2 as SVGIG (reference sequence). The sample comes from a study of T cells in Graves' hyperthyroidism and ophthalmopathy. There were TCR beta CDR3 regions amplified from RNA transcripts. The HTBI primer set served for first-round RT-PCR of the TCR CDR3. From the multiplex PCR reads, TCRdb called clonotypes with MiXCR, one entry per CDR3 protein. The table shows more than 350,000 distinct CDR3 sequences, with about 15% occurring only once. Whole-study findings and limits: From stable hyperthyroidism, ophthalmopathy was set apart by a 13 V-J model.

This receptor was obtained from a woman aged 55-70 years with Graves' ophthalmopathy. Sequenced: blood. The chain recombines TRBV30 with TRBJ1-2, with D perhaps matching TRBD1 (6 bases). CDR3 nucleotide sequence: TGTGCCTGGAGTGTACGAGGGGGTTATGGCTACACCTTC. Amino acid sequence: CAWSVRGGYGYTF.